This T cell receptor beta chain was recorded in a study of preoperative IRX-2 immunotherapy in early breast cancer. The treatment was: preoperative locoregional IRX-2 cytokine immunotherapy. Preoperative locoregional IRX-2 cytokine immunotherapy was tested in the phase Ib source study. TCRdb's copy holds only in-frame clones and misses some; the assay was immunoSEQ multiplex PCR. The sample has roughly 1,000 clones; about two thirds are singletons. This clonotype was obtained from a human donor with breast cancer. Sequences were derived from tumor tissue, sampled before IRX-2 immunotherapy.

The CDR3 coding sequence is TGTGCCAGCATGGGTCTCCCCCGTTACGAGCAGTACTTC. Translated, it gives CASMGLPRYEQYF. The chain uses TRBV28 and TRBJ2-7; D gene ambiguous. V lost 7 bases to trimming and J lost 4 bases, with 14 bases between them. The CDR3 covers 13 residues. The germline V gene has CDR1 MDHEN and CDR2 SYDVKM.